This entry features one T cell receptor (beta chain) sequence. This record belongs to a study of T cells in pancreatic ductal adenocarcinoma. V was cut by 0 bases and J by 5 bases, with 13 bases left in between. Germline values: CDR1 LNHDA, CDR2 SQIVND (reference sequence). The CDR3 consists of 15 residues. Sequencing was performed with immunoSEQ multiplex PCR; in TCRdb, only in-frame clones are kept and a portion is missing. The sample consists of over 90,000 clones, roughly 96% of them appearing once. The selected patients with pancreatic ductal adenocarcinoma had surgery but no neoadjuvant therapy.

The sequencing sample was made of PBMCs. The chain links TRBV19 to TRBJ2-5; D gene unclear. This receptor was identified in a human donor with pancreatic ductal adenocarcinoma. Written as DNA, the CDR3 is TGTGCCAGTAGTATAGAGACTGCCGGCTGGGAGACCCAGTACTTC. Protein: CASSIETAGWETQYF.